Sequencing of this TCR beta chain was carried out in a study of radiotherapy plus CTLA-4 blockade in lung cancer. To note about this clone: The antigen remains unidentified.

Overall study findings and caveats: Once radiotherapy plus ipilimumab had been given, TCR clones derived from tumor expanded in blood.

The CDR3 runs to 14 residues. Germline CDR1 reads SGHRS; CDR2 reads YFSETQ. V was pared by 3 bases and J by 4 bases, with 10 bases between. Repertoires were generated with immunoSEQ multiplex PCR, while TCRdb's copy carries only in-frame clones and drops some. This table holds over 100,000 clones, around 90% found once. This specimen consisted of peripheral blood, obtained from a patient treated with radiotherapy plus ipilimumab. The rearrangement joins TRBV5-1 to TRBJ2-2; tentatively, D is TRBD1 (6 bases). The source of this sequence is a human donor with non-small cell lung cancer that progressed on radiotherapy plus ipilimumab. For the CDR3, the DNA is TGCGCCAGCAGCTCCACAGGGTTCACCGGGGAGCTGTTTTTT. Protein sequence: CASSSTGFTGELFF.